Below, 4 T cell receptor beta chains from the same sample are listed, as sequenced in a study of OX40 agonist ivuxolimab in advanced cancers. Profiling relied on immunoSEQ multiplex PCR, and the TCRdb table lists in-frame clones only, not all of them. The sample shows roughly 56,000 clones, around 85% of them seen only once. Sequencing used CD4+ or CD8+ T cells sorted from blood, obtained in a trial of the OX40 agonist ivuxolimab. Source of these receptors: an adult with an advanced solid tumor such as melanoma, head and neck, liver or kidney cancer.

The V gene is TRBV5-1, the J gene TRBJ1-4; D is uncertain. V shed 4 bases and J shed 5 bases, with 15 bases lying between them. This CDR3 spans 15 amino acids. Germline V gives CDR1 SGHRS, CDR2 YFSETQ. The CDR3 sequence: CASSPPLGGNEKLFF. The CDR3 DNA reads as TGCGCCAGCAGCCCCCCCCTCGGAGGGAATGAAAAACTGTTTTTT.

As concerns this clone: Within the sample, other DNA sequences also encode this same CDR3. The chain employs TRBV6-1 and TRBJ1-6, with D unresolved. The V end was cut by 5 bases, the J end by 5 bases, with 10 bases between. The CDR3 has 14 amino acids. Per germline, CDR1 MNHNS and CDR2 SASEGT. CDR3 nucleotide sequence: TGTGCCAGCAGTTTAATCGAGGATAATTCACCCCTCCACTTT. This encodes CASSLIEDNSPLHF.

The rearrangement uses TRBV29-1 and TRBJ2-5, with 9 positions matching TRBD2. This CDR3 has 13 residues. Per germline, CDR1 SQVTM and CDR2 ANQGSEA. Losses at the gene ends were 5 bases for V and 5 bases for J; bases not matched to a gene: 6. The CDR3 sequence: CSVRGRAVETQYF. CDR3 sequence (DNA): TGCAGCGTTCGCGGGAGGGCCGTGGAGACCCAGTACTTC.

The V call is TRBV9, the J call TRBJ2-2, with 7 bases lining up with TRBD2. This CDR3 spans 15 amino acids. The V and J ends lost 0 bases and 5 bases, in that order; junction bases with no gene match: 4. Per the germline V gene, CDR1 is SGDLS and CDR2 is YYNGEE. The CDR3 region is CASSVGGTITGELFF. As DNA, the CDR3 is TGTGCCAGCAGCGTAGGGGGGACTATTACCGGGGAGCTGTTTTTT.